The 4 T cell receptor beta chains reported below all come from one sample, sequenced in a study of cytomegalovirus exposure and HLA in healthy donors. Use of 60 Vbeta and 13 Jbeta primers characterized the PCR. Produced via immunoSEQ multiplex PCR; TCRdb's table is partial and in-frame only. The sample consists of 150,000 to 200,000 clones, 70% to 90% of them appearing once. Sequencing input: PBMCs. Every receptor here comes from a man younger than 35 in good health and CMV-seropositive.

The chain is built from TRBV7-2 and TRBJ2-7, with TRBD2 matching 7 bases. Germline CDR1 reads SGHTA; CDR2 reads FQGNSA. Germline trimming cut 5 bases from V and 4 bases from J; bases unmatched to any gene: 8. The CDR3 contains 14 residues. The CDR3 is CASSQGGAGYEQYF. Here the CDR3 DNA reads TGTGCCAGCAGCCAGGGAGGGGCTGGGTACGAGCAGTACTTC. Full variable domain (outside the CDR3, taken from reference TRBV7-2 and TRBJ2-7): GAGVSQSPSNKVTEKGKDVELRCDPISGHTALYWYRQSLGQGLEFLIYFQGNSAPDKSGLPSDRFSAERTGGSVSTLTIQRTQQEDSAVYLCASSQGGAGYEQYFGPGTRLTVT.

In its sample, this clone was seen a few times. The gene calls are TRBV6-4 and TRBJ2-3; 10 bases map to TRBD2. V was clipped by 5 bases and J by 0 bases; unmatched bases: 2. The CDR3 spans 15 residues. Germline assignment: CDR1 MRHNA and CDR2 SNTAGT. The CDR3 coding sequence is TGTGCCAGCAGTTCTAGCGGGGGTAGCACAGATACGCAGTATTTT. It encodes CASSSSGGSTDTQYF.

The sample holds one count of this clone. The J gene is TRBJ2-5, the V gene TRBV15; D possibly corresponds to TRBD2 (6 bases). V was cut by 1 base and J by 3 bases, with 12 bases left in between. Germline CDR1 reads LNHNV; CDR2 reads YYDKDF (reference sequence). The CDR3 spans 15 residues. The DNA of the CDR3 is TGTGCCACCAGCAGAGCACTTGGCGGGGAAGAGACCCAGTACTTC. Its protein product is CATSRALGGEETQYF.

The rearrangement links TRBV10-3 to TRBJ2-1; 8 bases fit TRBD1. J was trimmed by 0 bases and V by 4 bases; bases with no gene match: 5. CDR1 and CDR2 (germline): ENHRY, SYGVKD. This CDR3 spans 16 amino acids. The CDR3 DNA is TGTGCCATCAGTGGGTCACAGGGGGGCTCCTACAATGAGCAGTTCTTC. This translates into CAISGSQGGSYNEQFF.